This T cell receptor beta chain was sequenced in a study of shared clonotypes between healthy human individuals. Looking at the study overall: Per donor, CD8 memory used one plate, CD8 naive used two, CD4 memory used three and CD4 naive used three. Notes on the study in general: Though the depth was large, rarefaction showed that sorted-subset sequencing was incomplete.

Only Caucasian adults living in Nashville, Tennessee served as donors. This CDR3 has 16 residues. Trimming shortened V by 3 bases and J by 0 bases, and 12 bases separated the two germline ends. Germline values: CDR1 SNHLY, CDR2 FYNNEI. The assay was run at deep level. Using immunoSEQ multiplex PCR, the repertoire was profiled, and TCRdb retains in-frame clones only, with some absent. The sample includes 2 million to 3 million clones, over 85% of them seen just once. About this clone: Its antigen remains unknown. Other DNA sequences in the sample encode the same CDR3.

The sample consisted of naive CD4+ T cells from PBMCs. Subset denoted: CD45RA+ positively selected. The chain has TRBV2 and TRBJ1-5, with a weak D call TRBD1 (5 bases). The receptor's source is a man aged 18-30 years in good health. Some clones in this sample may be carry-over from other donors' samples. CDR3 in DNA: TGTGCCAGCAGTGACGGGACGGACTATAGCAATCAGCCCCAGCATTTT. Its translation is CASSDGTDYSNQPQHF.